This T cell receptor beta chain was identified during a study of blood T cell repertoires in COVID-19 (dated by TCRdb to 2019 to 2021). Regarding the complete study: The collaborator samples originated in the United States, Italy and Spain and spanned the acute and convalescent phases of COVID-19. The samples were drawn from the first 160 participants of the ongoing ImmuneRACE study and from over a thousand subjects provided by 6 global collaborators. The material from the prospective study consisted of cDNA or gDNA derived from T cells, B-cell-depleted T cells, or PBMCs. Where available, HLA class I and class II types were obtained from metadata supplied by the sample provider rather than from assay-based typing. Subjects who had been exposed to COVID-19, were actively infected with it, or had recovered from it provided the deeply sampled blood TCRbeta repertoires that made up the dataset. The repertoires were released in a freely available public database meant as a resource for research on the immune response to SARS-CoV-2. Sample metadata almost always included a de-identified subject ID, COVID-19 status, age in years and sex. On the study overall, not on this receptor specifically: The amount of clinical and demographic metadata varied by source and participant and was provided uncurated.

Counted from cysteine to phenylalanine, this CDR3 has 14 amino acids. The entry retains the CDR3 DNA only, 42 bases that are in frame from base 1. Looking up the germline V gene yields CDR1 MNHNS and CDR2 SASEGT. V and J are trimmed by 0 bases and 1 base, and the gene matches miss 0 bases of the junction. This clone appeared a single time. This receptor's antigen is unknown. Qualities for individual bases were not recorded, and no much larger clone is one base off. TCRbeta CDR3 regions were amplified from genomic DNA using the immunoSEQ Assay, a bias-controlled multiplex PCR. Under the source paper's analysis protocol: The number of nucleated cells in each sample was estimated from the amplification of reference gene primers within the assay. To quantify the absolute abundance of each unique TCRbeta CDR3 rearrangement, sequence reads were collapsed and filtered. For each sample, productive Simpson clonality was calculated by taking the square root of Simpson's diversity index across productive rearrangements. Entries here come from immuneACCESS through TCRdb and include only in-frame sequences with V and J called. Some clones fail to appear in such tables; in the studies checked, an unresolved V gene covers under half of the shortfall, and the cause of the remainder is unknown. The V and J calls and clone size come from that table; D and trimming were worked out from the DNA. The sample has about 260,000 clones on record, roughly 89% of them singletons. In total, the top ten clones hold about 1.5% of the sample.

Samples from volunteer blood donors who had recovered from COVID-19 were contributed by a second Seattle source. Whole blood was collected in K2EDTA tubes by collaborating institutions according to the institutions' own protocols. For TCRbeta analysis, collaborators shipped samples as frozen whole blood, isolated PBMCs, or DNA extracted from either of those sample types. This clonotype originated in a woman between 40 and 50 years old who had recovered from COVID-19. This sequence uses TRBV6-1 and TRBJ2-7; TRBD2 matches 7 bases in the middle. The specimen sequenced was peripheral blood. The CDR3 region reads CASSEAGGSYEQYF. The DNA sequence reads TGTGCCAGCAGTGAAGCGGGGGGGTCCTACGAGCAGTACTTC.